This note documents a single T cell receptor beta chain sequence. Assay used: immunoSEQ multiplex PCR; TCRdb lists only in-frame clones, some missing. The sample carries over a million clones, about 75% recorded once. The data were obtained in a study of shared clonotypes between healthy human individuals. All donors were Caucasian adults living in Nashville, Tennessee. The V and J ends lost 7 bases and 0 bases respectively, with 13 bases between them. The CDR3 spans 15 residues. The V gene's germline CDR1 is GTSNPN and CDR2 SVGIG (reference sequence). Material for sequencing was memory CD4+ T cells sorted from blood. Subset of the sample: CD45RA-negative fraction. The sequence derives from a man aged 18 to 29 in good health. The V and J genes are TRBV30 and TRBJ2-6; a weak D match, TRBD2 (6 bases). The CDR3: CAFEREASGANVLTF. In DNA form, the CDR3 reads TGTGCCTTTGAGAGGGAGGCCTCTGGGGCCAACGTCCTGACTTTC. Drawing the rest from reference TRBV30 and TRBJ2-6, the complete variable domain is SQTIHQWPATLVQPVGSPLSLECTVEGTSNPNLYWYRQAAGRGLQLLFYSVGIGQISSEVPQNLSASRPQDRQFILSSKKLLLSDSGFYLCAFEREASGANVLTFGAGSRLTVL.